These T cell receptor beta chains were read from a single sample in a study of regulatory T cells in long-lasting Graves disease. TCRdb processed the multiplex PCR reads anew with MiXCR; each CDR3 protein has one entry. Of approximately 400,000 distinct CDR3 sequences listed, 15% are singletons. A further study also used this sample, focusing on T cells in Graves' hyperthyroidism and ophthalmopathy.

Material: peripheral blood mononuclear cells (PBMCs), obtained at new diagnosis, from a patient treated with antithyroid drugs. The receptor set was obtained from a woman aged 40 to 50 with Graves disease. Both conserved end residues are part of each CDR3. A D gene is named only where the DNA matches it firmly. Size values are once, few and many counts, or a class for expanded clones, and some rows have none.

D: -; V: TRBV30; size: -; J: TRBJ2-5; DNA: TGTGCCTGGAGTATCGCACTGTACCAAGAGACCCAGTACTTC; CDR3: CAWSIALYQETQYF
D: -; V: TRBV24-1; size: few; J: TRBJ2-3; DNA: TGTGCCACCAGTGCAAACTGGGGAAGCGGCACAGATACGCAGTATTTT; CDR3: CATSANWGSGTDTQYF
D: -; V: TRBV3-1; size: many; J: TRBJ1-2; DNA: TGTGCCAGCAGCCAACAACAGGCTAACTATGGCTACACCTTC; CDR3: CASSQQQANYGYTF
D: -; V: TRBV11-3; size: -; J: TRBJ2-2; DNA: TGTGCCAGCAGGAAGGTCGCCGGGGAGCTGTTTTTT; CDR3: CASRKVAGELFF
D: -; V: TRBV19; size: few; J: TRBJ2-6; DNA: TGTGCCAGTAGCGACGGTCGTTACAGCTCTGGGGCCAACGTCCTGACTTTC; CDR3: CASSDGRYSSGANVLTF
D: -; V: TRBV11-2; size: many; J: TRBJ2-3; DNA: TGTGCCAGCAGCTGGGGGACACTCTCCACAGATACGCAGTATTTT; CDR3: CASSWGTLSTDTQYF
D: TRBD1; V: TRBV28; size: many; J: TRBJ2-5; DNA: TGTGCCAGCAGTTTCATGGACAGGGGGAGAGAGACCCAGTACTTC; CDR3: CASSFMDRGRETQYF
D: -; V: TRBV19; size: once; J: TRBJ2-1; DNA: TGTGCCAGTAGCCCAACTAGCAACAATGAGCAGTTCTTC; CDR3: CASSPTSNNEQFF
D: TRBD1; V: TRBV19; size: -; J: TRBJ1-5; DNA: TGTGCCAGTAGTATAGAGGGGACAGGTGGAAATCAGCCCCAGCATTTT; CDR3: CASSIEGTGGNQPQHF
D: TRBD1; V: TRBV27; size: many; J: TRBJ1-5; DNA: TGTGCCAGCAGTATTACAGGGGGGCAGGGTCAGCCCCAGCATTTT; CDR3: CASSITGGQGQPQHF